Listed below are T cell receptor beta chains from one sample, sequenced in a study of shared clonotypes between healthy human individuals. The table came from immunoSEQ multiplex PCR; TCRdb's copy has only in-frame clones and leaves some out. Of just over 2,000,000 clones in the sample, 90% to 95% were seen once. Sample: naive CD4+ T cells sorted from blood. The receptors come from a man between 18 and 35 years old in good health. CDR3s include the opening cysteine and the closing phenylalanine or tryptophan. Each record gives: D gene, J gene, V gene, CDR3 length, clone size, CDR3 DNA, CDR3 protein. The D gene is left open where the match is weak. Clone size is given for some rows only: seen once, a few or many times, or a class if the clone is expanded.

TRBD1 | TRBJ1-2 | TRBV9 | 14 | NA | TGTGCCAGCAGCCCCCACGAGGGCAGGGGGGGCTACACCTTC | CASSPHEGRGGYTF
NA | TRBJ1-2 | TRBV7-8 | 15 | once | TGTGCCAGCAGCTTAAGTCTGGGCAGGGCCTATGGCTACACCTTC | CASSLSLGRAYGYTF
TRBD1 | TRBJ1-1 | TRBV6-5 | 14 | NA | TGTGCCAGCAGCCTATTACACAGGGGAGCTGAAGCTTTCTTT | CASSLLHRGAEAFF
NA | TRBJ1-4 | TRBV9 | 15 | NA | TGTGCCAGCAGCGTAGGGTCACAGATTAATGAAAAACTGTTTTTT | CASSVGSQINEKLFF
TRBD2 | TRBJ2-4 | TRBV7-2 | 16 | NA | TGTGCCAGCAGCCCCGGGACTAGCGGGGGAAAATTCATTCAGTACTTC | CASSPGTSGGKFIQYF
NA | TRBJ2-7 | TRBV27 | 15 | once | TGTGCCAGCCATTCCGATGCGGGGATGGACTACGAGCAGTACTTC | CASHSDAGMDYEQYF
NA | TRBJ1-1 | TRBV7-9 | 11 | NA | TGTGCCAGCGTAGCAGTCCTAGAAGCTTTCTTT | CASVAVLEAFF
NA | TRBJ1-3 | TRBV6-1 | 17 | NA | TGTGCCAGCAGTGAAGGAAGTCGAATAGCCTCTGGAAACACCATATATTTT | CASSEGSRIASGNTIYF
NA | TRBJ1-3 | TRBV6-5 | 15 | once | TGTGCCAGCAGTTACTCGAGTGGGTACGGAAACACCATATATTTT | CASSYSSGYGNTIYF
NA | TRBJ2-7 | TRBV10-3 | 12 | NA | TGTGCCACCTCCGGAGGTGACTACGAGCAGTACTTC | CATSGGDYEQYF
NA | TRBJ1-4 | TRBV6-9 | 14 | NA | TGTGCCAGCGGGACGGTTACAACTAATGAAAAACTGTTTTTT | CASGTVTTNEKLFF
TRBD2 | TRBJ2-2 | TRBV10-2 | 14 | NA | TGCGCCAGCCAGCGGGACTTCCCAACCGGGGAGCTGTTTTTT | CASQRDFPTGELFF
NA | TRBJ1-3 | TRBV2 | 15 | once | TGTGCCAGCAGGCAAACACTGGGTTCTGGAAACACCATATATTTT | CASRQTLGSGNTIYF
NA | TRBJ2-1 | TRBV5-1 | 14 | NA | TGCGCCAGCAGTTCCGGGACATTATACAATGAGCAGTTCTTC | CASSSGTLYNEQFF
NA | TRBJ2-6 | TRBV28 | 14 | NA | TGTGCCAGCACTCCCCTTATTGCGAGTTCCGTCCTGACTTTC | CASTPLIASSVLTF
NA | TRBJ1-2 | TRBV28 | 15 | NA | TGTGCCAGCAGTTTTGCAGGGCCCCTTAACTATGGCTACACCTTC | CASSFAGPLNYGYTF
NA | TRBJ2-2 | TRBV5-8 | 14 | NA | TGTGCCAGCAGCTTGGGGCCCCCAACCGGGGAGCTGTTTTTT | CASSLGPPTGELFF
NA | TRBJ1-5 | TRBV7-8 | 18 | NA | TGTGCCAGCAGCTTAGAAAGAATCAGAGTATATAGCAATCAGCCCCAGCATTTT | CASSLERIRVYSNQPQHF
NA | TRBJ1-4 | TRBV29-1 | 15 | NA | TGCAGCGGCACGACAGGAGGGCAGAGTAATGAAAAACTGTTTTTT | CSGTTGGQSNEKLFF
NA | TRBJ2-7 | TRBV10-2 | 12 | NA | TGCGCCAGCAGCTCCGTCTCACGGGAGCAGTACTTC | CASSSVSREQYF
NA | TRBJ1-1 | TRBV6-5 | 13 | NA | TGTGCCAGCAGATCCACAGGGAACACTGAAGCTTTCTTT | CASRSTGNTEAFF
NA | TRBJ1-6 | TRBV7-2 | 15 | NA | TGTGCCAGCAGCTCTCGGACAGAGGGGATATCACCCCTCCACTTT | CASSSRTEGISPLHF
NA | TRBJ1-2 | TRBV29-1 | 12 | once | TGCAGCGTGGATCCCAGCAACTATGGCTACACCTTC | CSVDPSNYGYTF
TRBD1 | TRBJ1-2 | TRBV5-4 | 14 | NA | TGTGCCAGCAGCTCGCAGGGGGCTGCCTATGGCTACACCTTC | CASSSQGAAYGYTF
NA | TRBJ2-7 | TRBV10-3 | 14 | NA | TGTGCCATCAGCAGCAGGGTTTACTCCTACGAGCAGTACTTC | CAISSRVYSYEQYF
TRBD2 | TRBJ2-3 | TRBV9 | 17 | NA | TGTGCCAGCAGCCCGGGACTAGCGGGGGGATCCACAGATACGCAGTATTTT | CASSPGLAGGSTDTQYF
NA | TRBJ2-4 | TRBV5-1 | 16 | once | TGCGCCAGGAACCCGAAGCGGAGGGGGTCCTTCCGTTCCCGGTACTTC | CARNPKRRGSFRSRYF
TRBD1 | TRBJ2-3 | TRBV5-4 | 15 | NA | TGTGCCAGCAGCCCGGGACAGCAAATCACAGATACGCAGTATTTT | CASSPGQQITDTQYF
TRBD1 | TRBJ1-1 | TRBV6-1 | 14 | NA | TGTGCCAGCAGTCGGACAGGGGTTTACACTGAAGCTTTCTTT | CASSRTGVYTEAFF
NA | TRBJ1-4 | TRBV6-5 | 14 | NA | TGTGCCAGCAGTTACTCAGTCTGGGGTGAAAAACTGTTTTTT | CASSYSVWGEKLFF
NA | TRBJ1-1 | TRBV1 | 13 | NA | TGCACCAGCAGCCAAGGGGGCCGAACTGAAGCTTTCTTT | CTSSQGGRTEAFF
NA | TRBJ2-5 | TRBV19 | 14 | NA | TGTGCCAGTAGTATCCAGGCTAGTCAAGAGACCCAGTACTTC | CASSIQASQETQYF
NA | TRBJ1-2 | TRBV18 | 13 | once | TGTGCCAGCTCACCGTCGGACGCATTGGGCTACACCTTC | CASSPSDALGYTF
TRBD1 | TRBJ1-2 | TRBV5-1 | 15 | NA | TGCGCCAGCAGCGGGGGACAGCACCTATACTATGGCTACACCTTC | CASSGGQHLYYGYTF
NA | TRBJ2-3 | TRBV20-1 | 10 | NA | TGCAGTGCTAGGCAGGATACGCAGTATTTT | CSARQDTQYF
NA | TRBJ2-4 | TRBV4-2 | 14 | NA | TGTGCCAGCAGCCAAGAGGCACTCTCAAACATTCAGTACTTC | CASSQEALSNIQYF
NA | TRBJ1-3 | TRBV28 | 17 | NA | TGTGCCAGCACCCCCGGCGGGGAATCCCCCTCTGGAAACACCATATATTTT | CASTPGGESPSGNTIYF
NA | TRBJ2-3 | TRBV27 | 14 | NA | TGTGCCAGCAGTTCCGAGACTAGCACAGATACGCAGTATTTT | CASSSETSTDTQYF
TRBD1 | TRBJ1-1 | TRBV5-1 | 14 | NA | TGCGCCAGCAGCTTGGAGGGGGCGGTTGCTGAAGCTTTCTTT | CASSLEGAVAEAFF
NA | TRBJ2-7 | TRBV30 | 12 | NA | TGTGCCTGTGGGGACAATTCCTACGAGCAGTACTTC | CACGDNSYEQYF
NA | TRBJ1-4 | TRBV30 | 11 | NA | TGTGCCTGGACTGACAGGTCGACACTGTTTTTT | CAWTDRSTLFF
NA | TRBJ2-7 | TRBV30 | 13 | NA | TGTGCCTGGAGTGTAAATATAATCTACGGGCAGTACTTC | CAWSVNIIYGQYF
NA | TRBJ2-5 | TRBV27 | 14 | NA | TGTGCCAGCAGTTTATCGGGAGCTGGGGGGACCCAGTACTTC | CASSLSGAGGTQYF
TRBD2 | TRBJ2-5 | TRBV5-4 | 15 | NA | TGTGCCAGCAGCTCCCCGGGGGGACGGGGAGAGACCCAGTACTTC | CASSSPGGRGETQYF
NA | TRBJ2-5 | TRBV30 | 13 | NA | TGTGCCTGGAGTGTAACGTTCCAAGAGACCCAGTACTTC | CAWSVTFQETQYF
TRBD1 | TRBJ1-2 | TRBV28 | 12 | NA | TGTGCCATCGTCGACAGGGCGGGAGGCTACACCTTC | CAIVDRAGGYTF
TRBD1 | TRBJ1-6 | TRBV5-1 | 15 | NA | TGCGCCAGCAGCACAATGACAGGGTATAATTCACCCCTCCACTTT | CASSTMTGYNSPLHF
TRBD1 | TRBJ1-5 | TRBV30 | 15 | NA | TGTGCCTGGAATCTCGGACAGGGGCCGATTCAGCCCCAGCATTTT | CAWNLGQGPIQPQHF
TRBD2 | TRBJ2-7 | TRBV5-4 | 14 | NA | TGTGCCAGCAGGTCGGGACTAGTTGGGGGCGAGCAGTACTTC | CASRSGLVGGEQYF
NA | TRBJ1-6 | TRBV9 | 14 | NA | TGTGCCAGCAGCTCCAGGAGGGATAATTCACCCCTCCACTTT | CASSSRRDNSPLHF